This TCR beta chain was sequenced for a study of circulating and synovial CD4+ cells in juvenile arthritis. Comments on this clone: Its antigen is as yet unknown.

The germline V gene encodes CDR1 LGHNA and CDR2 YSLEER. V lost 0 bases and J 5 bases, leaving 11 bases between the germline ends. CDR3 length equals 15 residues. Study-wide findings and caveats: Bulk blood CD4 samples held at least an order of magnitude more or fewer genomes than CPL. Measured synovium overlap likely understates the true shared repertoire.

Profiling relied on immunoSEQ multiplex PCR, and the TCRdb table lists in-frame clones only, not all of them. Of roughly 4,000 clones in the sample, about four fifths were seen once. The receptor was isolated from a human donor with juvenile idiopathic arthritis. Input material: CD4+ T cells from synovial fluid. V usage is TRBV4-3 and J usage is TRBJ1-5; possibly TRBD1 for D (6 bases). CDR3 residues: CASSQDTGIHQPQHF. The DNA for the CDR3 is TGCGCCAGCAGCCAAGATACAGGGATTCATCAGCCCCAGCATTTT.